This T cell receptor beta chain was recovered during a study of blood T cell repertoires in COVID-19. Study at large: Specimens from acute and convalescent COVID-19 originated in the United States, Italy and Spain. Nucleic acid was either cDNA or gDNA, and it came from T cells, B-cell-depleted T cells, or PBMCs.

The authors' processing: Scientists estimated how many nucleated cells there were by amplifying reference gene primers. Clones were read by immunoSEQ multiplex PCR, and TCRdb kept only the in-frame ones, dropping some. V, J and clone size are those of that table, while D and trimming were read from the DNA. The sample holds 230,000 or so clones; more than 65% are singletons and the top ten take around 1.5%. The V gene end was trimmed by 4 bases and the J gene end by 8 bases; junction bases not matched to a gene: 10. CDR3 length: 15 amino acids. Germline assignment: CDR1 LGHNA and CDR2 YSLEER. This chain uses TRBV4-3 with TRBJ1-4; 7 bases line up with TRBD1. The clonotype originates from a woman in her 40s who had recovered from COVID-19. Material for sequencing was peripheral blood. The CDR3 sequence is CASSRNRGVGEKLFF. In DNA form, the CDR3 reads TGCGCCAGCAGCCGGAACAGGGGAGTAGGGGAAAAACTGTTTTTT.